This T cell receptor beta chain was identified in a study of Ad26.COV2.S vaccination and SARS-CoV-2 variants. Study conclusions and caveats: Substantial breadth in spike-specific CD8+ and CD4+ T cell responses was reportedly seen after vaccination. Breadth of non-spike TCRs did not differ between vaccinees and placebo recipients. Spike-specific TCR breadth was greater after Ad26.COV2.S than placebo.

Profiled with immunoSEQ multiplex PCR; TCRdb holds only in-frame clones, not every one. The table lists some 300,000 clones, just over 85% of them singletons. The trim removed 0 bases at V and 2 bases at J, leaving 7 bases unmatched. The CDR3 spans 17 residues. Germline V CDR1 and CDR2: LGHNA, YSLEER. Treatment specified: around 19 received Ad26.COV2.S at low or high dose, single or two shots; roughly five received placebo; per-sample allocation not given. Day 63 after the first injection of vaccine or placebo was the sampling time. This clone was counted ten times or more. The antigen remains undetermined.

The clonotype was recovered from a person aged 18-60 years who received the Ad26.COV2.S COVID-19 vaccine or a placebo. The sample here was peripheral blood, taken in a trial of Ad26.COV2.S vaccine versus placebo. The V call is TRBV4-3, the J call TRBJ1-3, with 7 bases fitting TRBD1. CDR3 loop: CASSQEITGVAGNTIYF. In DNA, the CDR3 is TGCGCCAGCAGCCAAGAAATCACAGGGGTTGCTGGAAACACCATATATTTT.